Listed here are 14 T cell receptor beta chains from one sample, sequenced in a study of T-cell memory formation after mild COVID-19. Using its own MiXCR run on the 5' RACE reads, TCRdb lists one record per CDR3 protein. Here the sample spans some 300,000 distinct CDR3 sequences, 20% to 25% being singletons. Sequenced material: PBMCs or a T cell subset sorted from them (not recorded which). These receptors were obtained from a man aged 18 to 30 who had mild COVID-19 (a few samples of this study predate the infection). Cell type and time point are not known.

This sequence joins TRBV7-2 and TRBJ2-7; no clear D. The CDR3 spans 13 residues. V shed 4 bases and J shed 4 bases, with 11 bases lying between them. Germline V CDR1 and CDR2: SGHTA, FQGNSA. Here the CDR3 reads CASSSSLAYEQYV. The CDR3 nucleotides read TGTGCCAGCAGCTCCTCCTTAGCTTACGAGCAGTACGTC.

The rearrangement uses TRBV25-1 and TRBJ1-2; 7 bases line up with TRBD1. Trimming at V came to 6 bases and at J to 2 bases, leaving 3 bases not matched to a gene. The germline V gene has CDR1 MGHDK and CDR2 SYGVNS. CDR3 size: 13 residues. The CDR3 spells CASRGTANYGYTF. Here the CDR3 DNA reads TGTGCCAGCAGGGGGACAGCCAACTATGGCTACACCTTC.

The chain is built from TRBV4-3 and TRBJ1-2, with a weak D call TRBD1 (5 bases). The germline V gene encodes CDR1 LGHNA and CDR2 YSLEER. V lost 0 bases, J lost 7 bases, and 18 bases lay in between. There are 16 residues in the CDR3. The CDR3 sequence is CASSQDLWAGISGYTF. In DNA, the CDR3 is TGCGCCAGCAGCCAAGATCTATGGGCAGGGATTAGTGGCTACACCTTC.

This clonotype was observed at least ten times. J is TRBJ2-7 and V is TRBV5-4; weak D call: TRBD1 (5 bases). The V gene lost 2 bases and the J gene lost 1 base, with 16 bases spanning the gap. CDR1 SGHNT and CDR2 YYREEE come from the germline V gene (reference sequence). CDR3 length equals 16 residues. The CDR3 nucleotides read TGTGCCAGCAGCTTTGGGTTTGACAGCCCATCCTACGAGCAGTACTTC. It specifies CASSFGFDSPSYEQYF.

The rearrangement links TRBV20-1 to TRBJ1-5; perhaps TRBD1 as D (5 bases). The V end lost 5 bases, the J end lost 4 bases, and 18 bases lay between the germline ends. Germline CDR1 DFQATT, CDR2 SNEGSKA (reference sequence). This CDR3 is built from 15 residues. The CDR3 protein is CSAQRGSKRNQPQHF. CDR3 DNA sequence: TGCAGTGCTCAGCGGGGGAGCAAGAGGAATCAGCCCCAGCATTTT.

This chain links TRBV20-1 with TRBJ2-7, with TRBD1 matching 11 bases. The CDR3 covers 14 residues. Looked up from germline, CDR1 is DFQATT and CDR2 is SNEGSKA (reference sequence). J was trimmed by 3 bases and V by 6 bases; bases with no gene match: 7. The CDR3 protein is CSAETGTGGYEQYF. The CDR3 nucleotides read TGCAGTGCCGAAACCGGGACAGGGGGCTACGAGCAGTACTTC.

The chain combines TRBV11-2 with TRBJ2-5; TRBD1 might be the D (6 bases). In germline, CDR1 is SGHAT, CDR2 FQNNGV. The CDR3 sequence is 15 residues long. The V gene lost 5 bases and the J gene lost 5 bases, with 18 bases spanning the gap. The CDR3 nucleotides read TGTGCCAGCAGCCCCAGGCCAGGGGTGTCGGAGACCCAGTACTTC. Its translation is CASSPRPGVSETQYF.

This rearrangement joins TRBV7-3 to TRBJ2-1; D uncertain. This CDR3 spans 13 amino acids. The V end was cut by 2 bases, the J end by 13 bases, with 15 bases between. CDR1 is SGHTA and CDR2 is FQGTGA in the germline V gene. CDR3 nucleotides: TGTGCCAGCAGCTTAGCCAGGCTGTGGGAACAGTTCTTC. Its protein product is CASSLARLWEQFF.

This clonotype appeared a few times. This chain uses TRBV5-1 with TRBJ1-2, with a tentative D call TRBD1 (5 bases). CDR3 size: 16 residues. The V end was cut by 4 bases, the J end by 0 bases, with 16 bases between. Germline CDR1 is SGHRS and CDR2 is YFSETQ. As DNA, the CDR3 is TGCGCCAGCAGCCCGCAGGGAGGCAGAACTAACTATGGCTACACCTTC. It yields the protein CASSPQGGRTNYGYTF.

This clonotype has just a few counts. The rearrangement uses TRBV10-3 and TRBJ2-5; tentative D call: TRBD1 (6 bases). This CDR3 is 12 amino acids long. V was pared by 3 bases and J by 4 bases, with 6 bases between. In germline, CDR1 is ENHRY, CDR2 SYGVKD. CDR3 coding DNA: TGTGCCATCAGTGACAGGGGAGAGACCCAGTACTTC. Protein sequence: CAISDRGETQYF.

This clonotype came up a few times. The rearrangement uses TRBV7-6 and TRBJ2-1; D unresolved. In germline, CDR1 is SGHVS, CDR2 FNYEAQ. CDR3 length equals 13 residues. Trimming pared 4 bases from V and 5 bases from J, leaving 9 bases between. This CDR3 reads CASSSAAHNEQFF. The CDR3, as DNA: TGTGCCAGCAGCTCCGCCGCCCACAATGAGCAGTTCTTC.

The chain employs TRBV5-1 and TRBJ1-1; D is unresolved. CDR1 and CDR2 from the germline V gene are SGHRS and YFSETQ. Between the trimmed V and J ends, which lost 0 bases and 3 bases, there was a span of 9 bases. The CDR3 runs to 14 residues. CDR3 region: CASSLAGLDTEAFF. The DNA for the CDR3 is TGCGCCAGCAGCTTGGCGGGTTTGGACACTGAAGCTTTCTTT.

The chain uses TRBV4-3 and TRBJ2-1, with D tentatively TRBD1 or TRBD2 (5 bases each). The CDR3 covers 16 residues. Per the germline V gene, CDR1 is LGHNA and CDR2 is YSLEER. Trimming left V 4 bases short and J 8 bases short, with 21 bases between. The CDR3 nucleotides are TGCGCCAGCAGCCGACGGGGCCCTGGGACCCAATATGAGCAGTTCTTC. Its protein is CASSRRGPGTQYEQFF.

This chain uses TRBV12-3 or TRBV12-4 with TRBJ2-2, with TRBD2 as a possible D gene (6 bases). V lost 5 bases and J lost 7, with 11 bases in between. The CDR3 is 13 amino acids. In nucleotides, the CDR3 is TGTGCCAGCAGTCCCCGGGGGATCGGGGAGCTGTTTTTT. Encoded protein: CASSPRGIGELFF.